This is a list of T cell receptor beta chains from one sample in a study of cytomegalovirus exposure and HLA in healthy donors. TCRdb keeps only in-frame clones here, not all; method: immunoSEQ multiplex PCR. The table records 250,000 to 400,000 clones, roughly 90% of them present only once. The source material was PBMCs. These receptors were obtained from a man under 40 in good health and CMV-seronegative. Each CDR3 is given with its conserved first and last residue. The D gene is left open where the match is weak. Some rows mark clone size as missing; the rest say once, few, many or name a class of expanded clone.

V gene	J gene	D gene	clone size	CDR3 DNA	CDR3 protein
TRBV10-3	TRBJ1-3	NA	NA	TGTGCCATCAGTGAGTCGGCCCGCACCAGGGGAGACTCTGGAAACACCATATATTTT	CAISESARTRGDSGNTIYF
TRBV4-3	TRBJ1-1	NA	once	TGCGCCAGCAGCCAAGATGGCGGCAGGGACACTGAAGCTTTCTTT	CASSQDGGRDTEAFF
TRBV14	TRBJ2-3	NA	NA	TGTGCCAGCAGCCAAGATAAGGCAGGGGTCCGAGGCACAGATACGCAGTATTTT	CASSQDKAGVRGTDTQYF
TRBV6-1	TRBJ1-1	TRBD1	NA	TGTGCCAGCAGTGTGACAGGGGCTACTGAAGCTTTCTTT	CASSVTGATEAFF
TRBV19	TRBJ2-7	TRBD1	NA	TGTGCCAGTAGGTTAACCGGGACAGGAACCTCCTACGAGCAGTACTTC	CASRLTGTGTSYEQYF
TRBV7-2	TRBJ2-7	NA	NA	TGTGCCAGCAGCACGAGGGTTGTAAGACCCTACGAGCAGTACTTC	CASSTRVVRPYEQYF
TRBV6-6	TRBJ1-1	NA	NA	TGTGCCAGCAGTTACCCAGGAGGGCTCAGGACTGAAGCTTTCTTT	CASSYPGGLRTEAFF
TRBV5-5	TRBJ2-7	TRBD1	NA	TGTGCCAGCAGCGTTGGACAGGGAGCCTACGAGCAGTACTTC	CASSVGQGAYEQYF
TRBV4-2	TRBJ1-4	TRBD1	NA	TGTGCCAGCAGCTGGGACAGGGCGACTAATGAAAAACTGTTTTTT	CASSWDRATNEKLFF
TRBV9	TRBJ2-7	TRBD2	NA	TGTGCCAGCAGCGCCACAGCGGGGGGGCTCTACGAGCAGTACTTC	CASSATAGGLYEQYF
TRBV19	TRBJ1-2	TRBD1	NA	TGTGCCAGTAGACCTCAGACAGGGACTAACTATGGCTACACCTTC	CASRPQTGTNYGYTF
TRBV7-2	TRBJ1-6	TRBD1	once	TGTGCCAGCAGCCCTAGACAGGGCGGAGGTAATTCACCCCTCCACTTT	CASSPRQGGGNSPLHF
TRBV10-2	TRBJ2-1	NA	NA	TGCGCCAGCAGTGTTGGGGCCGGGACACTCTTTGATTGGTCCTACAATGAGCAGTTCTTC	CASSVGAGTLFDWSYNEQFF
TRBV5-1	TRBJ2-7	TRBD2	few	TGCGCCAGCAGCGGGACTAGCGGGGCCGAGCAGTACTTC	CASSGTSGAEQYF
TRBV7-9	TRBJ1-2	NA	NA	TGTGCCAGCAGCCCTCCCCCCCCGGGGAATTCGAATGGCTACACCTTC	CASSPPPPGNSNGYTF
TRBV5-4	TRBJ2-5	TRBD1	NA	TGTGCCAGCAGTCAGGCCCGGACAGGGGAAGAGACCCAGTACTTC	CASSQARTGEETQYF
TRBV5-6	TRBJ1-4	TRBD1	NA	TGTGCCAGCAGCTTGAAGGGGGCAGGTGAAAAACTGTTTTTT	CASSLKGAGEKLFF
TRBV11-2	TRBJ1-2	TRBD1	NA	TGTGCCAGCAGCCCTCGACAGGGGGAAGGCTACACCTTC	CASSPRQGEGYTF
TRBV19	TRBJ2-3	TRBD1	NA	TGTGCCACCGGCGACAGGGTCCCGTGGACGCAGTATTTT	CATGDRVPWTQYF
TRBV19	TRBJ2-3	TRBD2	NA	TGTGCCAGTAGCCTAAGCGGGGGGGCTCTCGATACGCAGTATTTT	CASSLSGGALDTQYF
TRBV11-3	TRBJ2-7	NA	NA	TGTGCCAGCAGCTTAGAGGGCTGGCAGGGCGGGGACGAGCAGTACTTC	CASSLEGWQGGDEQYF
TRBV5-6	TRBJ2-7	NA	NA	TGTGCCAGCAGCTTTTTCAGGGCCTACGAGCAGTACTTC	CASSFFRAYEQYF
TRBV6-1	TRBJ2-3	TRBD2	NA	TGTGCCAGCAGTGAATCCCAGCGGGGGCTCACAGATACGCAGTATTTT	CASSESQRGLTDTQYF
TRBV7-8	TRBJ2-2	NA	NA	TGTGCCAGCAGCTTTGGCAGGCTCTCGGCCGGGGAGCTGTTTTTT	CASSFGRLSAGELFF
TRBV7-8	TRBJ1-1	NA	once	TGTGCCAGCAGCTTAGGCAGGGGCGGAACTGAAGCTTTCTTT	CASSLGRGGTEAFF
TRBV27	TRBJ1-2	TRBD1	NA	TGTGCCAGCAGTAGGACAGGGGGCTCCTTCTATGGCTACACCTTC	CASSRTGGSFYGYTF
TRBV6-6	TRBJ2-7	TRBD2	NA	TGTGCCAGCAGTTACACGGGACTAGTCGAGCAGTACTTC	CASSYTGLVEQYF
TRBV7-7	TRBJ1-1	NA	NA	TGTGCCAGCAGCGTACAGATGAACACTGAAGCTTTCTTT	CASSVQMNTEAFF
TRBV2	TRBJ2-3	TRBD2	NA	TGTGCCAGCAGATTAGCCGGACTAGCGGCTGTCACAGATACGCAGTATTTT	CASRLAGLAAVTDTQYF
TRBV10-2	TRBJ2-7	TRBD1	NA	TGCGCCAGCAGTCTACAGGGGGTCAGATACGAGCAGTACTTC	CASSLQGVRYEQYF
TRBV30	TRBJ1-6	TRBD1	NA	TGTGCCTGGACAGGGGACAGGAGTTCACCCCTCCACTTT	CAWTGDRSSPLHF
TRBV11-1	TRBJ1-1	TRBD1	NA	TGTGCCAGCAGAACTACAGGGGCGGACACTGAAGCTTTCTTT	CASRTTGADTEAFF
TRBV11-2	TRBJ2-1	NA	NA	TGTGCCAGCACCTTCCGGGACACCCAATTGTCTGAGCAGTTCTTC	CASTFRDTQLSEQFF
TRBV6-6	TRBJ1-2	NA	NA	TGTGCCAGCAGAGGGGTCCGCTATGGCTACACCTTC	CASRGVRYGYTF
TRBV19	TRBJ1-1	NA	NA	TGTGCCAGTAGTATAGACCGGGACACTGAAGCTTTCTTT	CASSIDRDTEAFF
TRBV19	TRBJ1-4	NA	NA	TGTGCCAGTAGTATAGGAGGAGCGAGGGGGAGTAATGAAAAACTGTTTTTT	CASSIGGARGSNEKLFF
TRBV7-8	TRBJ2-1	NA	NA	TGTGCCAGCAGCTCGCCCAAAGGACAGCTCACCTACAATGAGCAGTTCTTC	CASSSPKGQLTYNEQFF
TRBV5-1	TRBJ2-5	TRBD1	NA	TGCGCCAGCAGCTTAGACAGGGCACAAGAGACCCAGTACTTC	CASSLDRAQETQYF
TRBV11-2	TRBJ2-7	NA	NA	TGTGCCAGCAGAGTTTACCGGACAAACGACGAGCAGTACTTC	CASRVYRTNDEQYF
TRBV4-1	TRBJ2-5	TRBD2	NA	TGCGCCAGCAGCCGCGAACTAGCGGGGGTTGGGGAGACCCAGTACTTC	CASSRELAGVGETQYF
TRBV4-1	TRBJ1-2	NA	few	TGCGCCAGCAGCCAAGTGCAGACAGCTAACTATGGCTACACCTTC	CASSQVQTANYGYTF
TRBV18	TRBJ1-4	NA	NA	TGTGCCAGCTCACCTCAAGGAGTTAATGAAAAACTGTTTTTT	CASSPQGVNEKLFF
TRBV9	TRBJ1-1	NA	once	TGTGCCAGCAGCCCCCGGGGGGCCATGAACACTGAAGCTTTCTTT	CASSPRGAMNTEAFF
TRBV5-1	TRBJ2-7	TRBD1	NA	TGCGCCAGCCGACTGACAGGGGGCACCTACGAGCAGTACTTC	CASRLTGGTYEQYF
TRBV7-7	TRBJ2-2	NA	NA	TGTGCCAGCAGCTTAGGAGTCTCCGGGGAGCTGTTTTTT	CASSLGVSGELFF
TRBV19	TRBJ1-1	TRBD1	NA	TGTGCCAGGGGACAGGAGAACACTGAAGCTTTCTTT	CARGQENTEAFF
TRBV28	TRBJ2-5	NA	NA	TGTGCCAGCAGTCCATCCACACGGGGGGAGACCCAGTACTTC	CASSPSTRGETQYF
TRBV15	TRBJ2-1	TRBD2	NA	TGTGCCACCAGCAGAGATCTGGCGGGACTAGCGGGGGGTGAGCAGTTCTTC	CATSRDLAGLAGGEQFF
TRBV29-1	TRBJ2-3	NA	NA	TGCAGCGTTGAAACAGGGTGGGGCACAGATACGCAGTATTTT	CSVETGWGTDTQYF
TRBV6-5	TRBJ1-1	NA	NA	TGTGCCAGCAGTTACTCAGACGGGTGGGGAGGGACTGAAGCTTTCTTT	CASSYSDGWGGTEAFF
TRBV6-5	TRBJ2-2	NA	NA	TGTGCCAGCATCTCCGCCGGGAACACCGGGGAGCTGTTTTTT	CASISAGNTGELFF
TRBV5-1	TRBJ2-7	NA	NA	TGCGCCAGCAGCTTGGCTTCTGGTACAGGTCTGGGCGAGCAGTACTTC	CASSLASGTGLGEQYF
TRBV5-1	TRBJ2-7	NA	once	TGCGCCAGCAGCAAGGGACAAGCCCAAGCCTACGAGCAGTACTTC	CASSKGQAQAYEQYF
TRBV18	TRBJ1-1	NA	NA	TGTGCCAGCTCACAACGCCGACAGGCCCGGGTTGGTCACACTGAAGCTTTCTTT	CASSQRRQARVGHTEAFF
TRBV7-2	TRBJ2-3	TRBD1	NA	TGTGCCAGCAGCTTAGGACAGGGCGATACGCAGTATTTT	CASSLGQGDTQYF